The sequence of this T cell receptor beta chain was determined in a study of blood T cells in healthy people across ages. The CDR3 loop spans 16 amino acids. J was trimmed by 4 bases and V by 5 bases; bases with no gene match: 6. The V gene's germline CDR1 is SEHNR and CDR2 FQNEAQ (reference sequence). The sample, roughly 9.1 milliliters of peripheral blood, was drawn from each donor. A sample-barcoded 5' primer and a J-beta primer mix were used in a second PCR of roughly 7 to 11 cycles. TCRdb called the 5' RACE reads again in MiXCR, with one record for every CDR3 protein. The sample has roughly 1,500,000 distinct CDR3 sequences, about 35% seen once.

The chain carries TRBV7-9 and TRBJ2-7; 15 bases fit TRBD2. This sequence originates from a woman in her thirties in good health. The sample consisted of blood. CDR3 loop: CASSDTGLAGGYEQYF. CDR3 sequence (DNA): TGTGCCAGCAGCGATACCGGACTAGCGGGAGGGTACGAGCAGTACTTC.